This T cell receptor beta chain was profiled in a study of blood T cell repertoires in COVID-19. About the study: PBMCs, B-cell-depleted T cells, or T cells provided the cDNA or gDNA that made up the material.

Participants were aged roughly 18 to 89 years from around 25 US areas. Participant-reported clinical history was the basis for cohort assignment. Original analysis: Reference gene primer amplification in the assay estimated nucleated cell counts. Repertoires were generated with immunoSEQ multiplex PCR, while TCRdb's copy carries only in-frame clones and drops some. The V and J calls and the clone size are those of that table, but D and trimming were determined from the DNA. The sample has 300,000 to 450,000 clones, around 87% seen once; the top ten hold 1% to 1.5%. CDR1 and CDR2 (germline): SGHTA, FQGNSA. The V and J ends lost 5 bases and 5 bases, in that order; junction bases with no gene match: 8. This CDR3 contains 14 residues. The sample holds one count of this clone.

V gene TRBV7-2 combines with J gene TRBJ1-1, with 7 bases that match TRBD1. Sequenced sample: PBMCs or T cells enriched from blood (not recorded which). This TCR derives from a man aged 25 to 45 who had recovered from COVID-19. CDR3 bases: TGTGCCAGCAGCCCGAGACAGGGTGGGACTGAAGCTTTCTTT. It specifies CASSPRQGGTEAFF. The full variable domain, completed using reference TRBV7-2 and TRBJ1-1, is GAGVSQSPSNKVTEKGKDVELRCDPISGHTALYWYRQSLGQGLEFLIYFQGNSAPDKSGLPSDRFSAERTGGSVSTLTIQRTQQEDSAVYLCASSPRQGGTEAFFGQGTRLTVV.